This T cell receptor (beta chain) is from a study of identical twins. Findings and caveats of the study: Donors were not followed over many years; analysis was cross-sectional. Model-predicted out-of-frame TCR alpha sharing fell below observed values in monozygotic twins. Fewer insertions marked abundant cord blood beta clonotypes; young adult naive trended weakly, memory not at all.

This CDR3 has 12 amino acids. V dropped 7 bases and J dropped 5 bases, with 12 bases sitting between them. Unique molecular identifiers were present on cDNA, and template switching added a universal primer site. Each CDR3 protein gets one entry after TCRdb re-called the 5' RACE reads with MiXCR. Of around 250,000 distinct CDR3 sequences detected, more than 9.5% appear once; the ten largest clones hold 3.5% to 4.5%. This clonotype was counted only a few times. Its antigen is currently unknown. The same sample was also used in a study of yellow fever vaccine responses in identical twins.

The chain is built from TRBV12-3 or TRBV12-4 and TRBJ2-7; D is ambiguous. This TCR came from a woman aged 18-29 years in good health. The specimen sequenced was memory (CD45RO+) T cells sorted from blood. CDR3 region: CASTSSQHEQYF. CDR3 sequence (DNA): TGTGCCAGCACCAGTTCCCAGCACGAGCAGTACTTC.